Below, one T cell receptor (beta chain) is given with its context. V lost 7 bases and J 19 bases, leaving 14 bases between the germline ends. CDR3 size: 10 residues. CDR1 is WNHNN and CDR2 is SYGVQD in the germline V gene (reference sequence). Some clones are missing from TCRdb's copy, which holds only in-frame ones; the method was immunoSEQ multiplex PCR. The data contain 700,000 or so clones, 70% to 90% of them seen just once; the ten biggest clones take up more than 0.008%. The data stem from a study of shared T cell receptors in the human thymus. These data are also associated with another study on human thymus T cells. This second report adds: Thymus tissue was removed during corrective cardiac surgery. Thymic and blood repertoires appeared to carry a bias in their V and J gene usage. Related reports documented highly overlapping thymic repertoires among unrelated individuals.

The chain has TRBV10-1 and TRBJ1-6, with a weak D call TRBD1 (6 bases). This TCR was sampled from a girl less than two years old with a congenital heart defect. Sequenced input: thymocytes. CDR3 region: CASNGDKTHF. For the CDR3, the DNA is TGCGCCAGCAACGGGGACAAAACTCACTTT.